This entry lists 12 T cell receptor beta chains sequenced from one sample in a study of read filtering for tumor transcriptome and immune sequencing. This library used approximately 0.4 ug RNA and molecular barcoded adaptors spanning alpha/delta and beta/gamma chains. MiXCR, run by TCRdb on the reads, gives a single entry per CDR3 protein. The sample lists over 40,000 distinct CDR3 sequences; 10% to 15% were seen once. The material sequenced was a population of CD138-negative cells sorted from bone marrow. The source is a donor over 35 with multiple myeloma.

This clonotype was seen at least ten times. The chain uses TRBV20-1 and TRBJ2-3; 10 bases line up with TRBD2. Trimming took 7 bases from V and 3 from J; bases not matched to a gene: 1. Germline lookup yields CDR1 DFQATT and CDR2 SNEGSKA (reference sequence). This CDR3 comprises 12 residues. CDR3 residues: CSVAGGTDTQYF. DNA for the CDR3: TGCAGTGTAGCGGGAGGAACAGATACGCAGTATTTT.

This clonotype was detected ten times or more. The rearrangement joins TRBV29-1 to TRBJ2-3, with a possible D match to TRBD1 (5 bases). The length of the CDR3 is 14 residues. Between the trimmed V and J ends, which lost 3 bases and 4 bases, there was a span of 14 bases. Per germline, CDR1 SQVTM and CDR2 ANQGSEA. CDR3 amino acids: CSVEDGRVADTQYF. The CDR3 DNA is TGCAGCGTTGAGGATGGCAGGGTAGCAGATACGCAGTATTTT.

About this clonotype itself: A far larger clone is one base from this, pointing to a likely read error. This CDR3 reads CASSLGPGRGASEQYF. The CDR3 bases are TGCGCCAGCAGCTTGGGGCCGGGCAGGGGAGCGTCCGAGCAGTACTTC. V usage is TRBV5-1 and J usage is TRBJ2-4; possible D gene TRBD1, 6 bases. The J call may be mistaken, given a closer DNA end match to TRBJ2-7. The CDR3 is 16 residues long. Germline CDR1 reads SGHRS; CDR2 reads YFSETQ.

This clonotype was recorded at least ten times. This chain uses TRBV12-3 or TRBV12-4 with TRBJ2-1; 13 positions agree with TRBD2. With V trimmed by 6 bases and J by 8 bases, 7 bases remained unmatched. The CDR3 contains 15 residues. The DNA of the CDR3 is TGTGCCAGCAGAACCGGGACTAGCGGGGTCGATGAGCAGTTCTTC. Its protein is CASRTGTSGVDEQFF.

On this clonotype itself: The CDR3 carries no conserved terminal phenylalanine or tryptophan, so it likely arises from a read error. The chain joins TRBV7-2 to TRBJ2-5; D is uncertain. Germline V gene data show CDR1 as SGHTA and CDR2 as FQGNSA. V lost 5 bases and J lost 8, with 18 bases in between. The CDR3 consists of 14 residues. The CDR3 loop reads CASSPRTDGETQYL. In DNA form, the CDR3 reads TGTGCCAGCAGCCCTCGGACCGATGGTGAAACCCAGTACCTC.

Within the sample, this clonotype is medium-sized (0.01 to 0.1%). The chain joins TRBV18 to TRBJ2-1, with 14 bases identical to TRBD2. CDR3 length: 16 residues. The V and J ends lost 1 base and 9 bases, in that order; junction bases with no gene match: 5. Germline V gene data show CDR1 as KGHSH and CDR2 as LQKENI. The DNA for the CDR3 is TGTGCCAGCTCACCACGTGGGACTAGCGGGAGAACTGAGCAGTTCTTC. It codes for CASSPRGTSGRTEQFF.

This clonotype was seen many times. This chain connects TRBV6-2 or TRBV6-3 to TRBJ2-1; TRBD2 agrees at 8 bases. The V gene's germline CDR1 is MNHEY and CDR2 SVGEGT. Trimming removed 5 bases from V and 4 bases from J; junction bases left unmatched: 16. CDR3 length: 18 amino acids. CDR3 in amino acids: CASSTPLSGGGLYNEQFF. CDR3 sequence (DNA): TGTGCCAGCAGTACCCCCCTAAGCGGGGGAGGTCTATACAATGAGCAGTTCTTC.

With regard to this clonotype: A far bigger clonotype differs at one base, so this is likely a read error. The chain combines TRBV4-3 with TRBJ2-1, with D maybe TRBD2 (6 bases). CDR3 size: 18 residues. Germline V gene sequence: CDR1 LGHNA, CDR2 YSLEER. Trimming took 5 bases from V and 4 from J, leaving 24 bases between them. For the CDR3, the DNA is TGCGCCAGCAGCTGCCTAAGTCCGTTGGCGGGACCGTACAATGAGCAGTTCTTC. It encodes CASSCLSPLAGPYNEQFF.

This clonotype was detected ten times or more. The rearrangement links TRBV7-3 to TRBJ2-1, with D possibly TRBD2 on 5 matching bases. CDR1 and CDR2 from the germline V gene are SGHTA and FQGTGA. This CDR3 is 15 amino acids long. V lost 3 bases and J lost 0, with 9 bases in between. CDR3 sequence reads: CASSFGESSYNEQFF. The CDR3 bases are TGTGCCAGCAGCTTCGGGGAAAGCTCCTACAATGAGCAGTTCTTC.

This clonotype showed up many times. The chain recombines TRBV24-1 with TRBJ2-6, with 7 bases that match TRBD1. V dropped 10 bases and J dropped 2; count of bases not matched to a gene: 7. The CDR3 runs 15 residues. Germline V gene data show CDR1 as KGHDR and CDR2 as SFDVKD. This chain's CDR3 is CATGDRAAGANVLTF. The CDR3 DNA reads TGTGCCACGGGTGACAGGGCGGCTGGGGCCAACGTCCTGACTTTC.

This clonotype appeared many times. This sequence joins TRBV28 and TRBJ2-1; D unresolved. CDR1 is MDHEN and CDR2 is SYDVKM in the germline V gene. With 4 bases removed from V and 4 bases from J, the gap between germline ends came to 8 bases. The CDR3 totals 13 residues. CDR3 amino acids: CASSWVRYNEQFF. The CDR3 nucleotides are TGTGCCAGCAGTTGGGTCAGATACAATGAGCAGTTCTTC.

In this sample, this clonotype turned up a few times. At one of its ends the junction is not consistent with the germline gene, which may arise from a read error. The V call is TRBV12-3 or TRBV12-4, the J call TRBJ2-7; no clear D. This CDR3 comprises 14 residues. The CDR3 nucleotides are TGTGCCAGCGGTTTCGGTCGCCTTGGCTACGAGCAGTACTTC. Residues: CASGFGRLGYEQYF.